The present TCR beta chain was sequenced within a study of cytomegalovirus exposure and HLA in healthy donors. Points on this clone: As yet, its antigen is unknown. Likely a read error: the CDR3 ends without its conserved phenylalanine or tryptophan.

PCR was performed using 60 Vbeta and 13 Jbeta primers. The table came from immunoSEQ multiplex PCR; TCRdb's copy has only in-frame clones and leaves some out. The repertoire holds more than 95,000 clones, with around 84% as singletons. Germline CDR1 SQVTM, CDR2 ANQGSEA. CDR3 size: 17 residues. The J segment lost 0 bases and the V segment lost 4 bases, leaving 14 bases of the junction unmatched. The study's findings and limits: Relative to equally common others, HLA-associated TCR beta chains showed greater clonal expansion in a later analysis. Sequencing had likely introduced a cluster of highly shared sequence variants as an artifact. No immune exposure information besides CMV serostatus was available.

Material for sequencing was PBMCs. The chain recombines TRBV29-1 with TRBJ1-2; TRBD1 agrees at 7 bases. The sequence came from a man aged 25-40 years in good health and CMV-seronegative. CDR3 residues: CSVAGGLGRLTNYGYTL. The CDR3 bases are TGCAGCGTTGCAGGGGGTCTCGGTCGGCTAACTAACTATGGCTACACCCTC.